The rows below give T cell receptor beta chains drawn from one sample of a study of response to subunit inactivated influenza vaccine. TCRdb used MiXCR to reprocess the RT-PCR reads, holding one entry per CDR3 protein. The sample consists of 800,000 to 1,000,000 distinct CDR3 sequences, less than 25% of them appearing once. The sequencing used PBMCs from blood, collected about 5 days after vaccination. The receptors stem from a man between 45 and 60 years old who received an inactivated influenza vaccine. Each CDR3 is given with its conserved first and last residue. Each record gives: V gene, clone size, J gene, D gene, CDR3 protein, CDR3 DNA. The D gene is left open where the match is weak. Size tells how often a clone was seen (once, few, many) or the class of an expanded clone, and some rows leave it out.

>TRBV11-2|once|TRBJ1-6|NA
CASSLEVQRTLHF
TGTGCCAGCAGCTTAGAGGTCCAGCGCACCCTCCACTTT
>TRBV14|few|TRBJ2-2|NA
CASSRLGTANTGELFF
TGTGCCAGCAGCCGCCTGGGAACTGCGAACACCGGGGAGCTGTTTTTT
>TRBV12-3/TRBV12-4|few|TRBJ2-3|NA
CASSPGWVDTQYF
TGTGCCAGCAGTCCCGGGTGGGTCGATACGCAGTATTTT
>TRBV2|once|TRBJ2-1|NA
CASSPREKQFF
TGTGCCAGCAGTCCAAGGGAGAAGCAGTTCTTC
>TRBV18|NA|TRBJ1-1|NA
CASSGSRQNTEAFF
TGTGCCAGCTCGGGGAGCCGACAGAACACTGAAGCTTTCTTT
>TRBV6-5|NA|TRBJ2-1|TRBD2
CASSYSSGRAFYNEQFF
TGTGCCAGCAGTTACTCGAGCGGGAGGGCCTTCTACAATGAGCAGTTCTTC
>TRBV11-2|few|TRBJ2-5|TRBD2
CASSPRLAGGLSGQETQYF
TGTGCCAGCAGCCCTAGACTAGCGGGGGGGCTAAGTGGACAAGAGACCCAGTACTTC
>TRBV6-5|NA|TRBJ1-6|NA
CASSYRGGDPLDSPLHF
TGTGCCAGCAGTTACCGGGGGGGTGATCCTCTGGATTCACCCCTCCACTTT
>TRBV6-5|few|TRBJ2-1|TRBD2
CASSISGGRAGNEQFF
TGTGCCAGCAGTATCTCGGGGGGGAGGGCCGGTAATGAGCAGTTCTTC
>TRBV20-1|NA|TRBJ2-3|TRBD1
CSAGDRGDHTQYF
TGCAGTGCTGGGGACAGGGGTGATCATACGCAGTATTTT
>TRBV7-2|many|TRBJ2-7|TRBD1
CASTFGRTGVYEQYF
TGTGCCAGCACCTTTGGGCGGACAGGGGTCTACGAGCAGTACTTC
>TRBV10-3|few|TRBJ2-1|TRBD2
CAISADSGGYNEQFF
TGTGCCATCAGTGCAGATAGCGGGGGTTACAATGAGCAGTTCTTC
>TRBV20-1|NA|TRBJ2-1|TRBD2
CSPGWGLAGQFF
TGCAGCCCCGGCTGGGGACTAGCGGGGCAGTTCTTC
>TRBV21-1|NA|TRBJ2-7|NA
CASSKESSGTASYEQYF
TGTGCCAGCAGCAAAGAATCTTCCGGGACAGCGTCCTACGAGCAGTACTTC
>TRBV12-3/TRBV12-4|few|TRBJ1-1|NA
CASRGTGRTEAFF
TGTGCCAGCAGAGGAACCGGTCGGACTGAAGCTTTCTTT
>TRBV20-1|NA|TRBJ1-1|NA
CSAAGPNTEAFF
TGCAGTGCCGCGGGACCTAACACTGAAGCTTTCTTT
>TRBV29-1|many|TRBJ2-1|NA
CSVVALDDEQFF
TGCAGCGTTGTAGCTCTGGACGATGAGCAGTTCTTC
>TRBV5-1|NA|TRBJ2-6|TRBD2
CASSSTLAGGYSGANVLTF
TGCGCCAGCAGCTCGACCCTAGCGGGCGGATACTCTGGGGCCAACGTCCTGACTTTC
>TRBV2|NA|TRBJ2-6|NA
CASSETRASGANVLTF
TGTGCCAGCAGTGAAACGAGGGCCTCTGGGGCCAACGTCCTGACTTTC
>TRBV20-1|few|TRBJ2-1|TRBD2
CSPKTLAGGAYNEQFF
TGCAGTCCGAAGACACTAGCGGGTGGAGCCTACAATGAGCAGTTCTTC
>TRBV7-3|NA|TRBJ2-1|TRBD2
CASSPSSGHYNEQFF
TGTGCCAGCAGCCCATCTAGCGGCCATTACAATGAGCAGTTCTTC
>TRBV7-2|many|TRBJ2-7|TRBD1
CASSLEQGAYEQYF
TGCGCCAGCAGCTTGGAACAGGGGGCCTACGAGCAGTACTTC
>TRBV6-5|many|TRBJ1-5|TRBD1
CATRTGDQPQHF
TGTGCCACAAGGACAGGGGATCAGCCCCAGCATTTT
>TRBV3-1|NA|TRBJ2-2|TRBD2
CSSALSGSTGELFF
TGTTCGTCAGCCCTAAGCGGGAGCACCGGGGAGCTGTTTTTT
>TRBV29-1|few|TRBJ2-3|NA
CSVWRGDTDTQYF
TGCAGCGTGTGGAGAGGGGACACAGATACGCAGTATTTT
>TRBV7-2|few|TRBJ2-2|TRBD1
CASSPQGAHNTGELFF
TGTGCCAGCAGTCCACAGGGGGCACATAACACCGGGGAGCTGTTTTTT
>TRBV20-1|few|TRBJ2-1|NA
CSAGTPPPGEQFF
TGCAGTGCTGGGACACCACCGCCCGGTGAGCAGTTCTTC
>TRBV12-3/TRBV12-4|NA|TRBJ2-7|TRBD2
CASSSPRGGGPSEQYF
TGTGCCAGCAGTTCCCCCCGGGGCGGGGGGCCCTCCGAGCAGTACTTC
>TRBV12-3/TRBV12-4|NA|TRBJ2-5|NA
CASRVVGETQYF
TGTGCCAGCAGAGTGGTCGGAGAGACCCAGTACTTC
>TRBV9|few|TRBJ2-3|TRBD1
CASSVGRGWTDTQYF
TGTGCCAGCAGCGTAGGCAGGGGGTGGACAGATACGCAGTATTTT
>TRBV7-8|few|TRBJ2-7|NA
CASSLRARFERLSEQYF
TGTGCCAGCAGCCTAAGAGCTCGGTTCGAGCGGCTCAGCGAGCAGTACTTC
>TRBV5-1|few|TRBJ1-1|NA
CASSLGHAGNTEAFF
TGCGCCAGCAGCTTGGGACATGCCGGCAACACTGAAGCTTTCTTT
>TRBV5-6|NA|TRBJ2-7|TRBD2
CASSYGLAGVSYEQYF
TGTGCCAGCAGCTACGGACTAGCGGGTGTCTCCTACGAGCAGTACTTC
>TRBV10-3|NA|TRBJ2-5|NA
CAISGQFEETQYF
TGTGCCATCAGTGGTCAGTTCGAAGAGACCCAGTACTTC
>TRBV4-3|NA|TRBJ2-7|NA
CASSQEEGVGTYYEQYF
TGCGCCAGCAGCCAAGAAGAGGGGGTTGGGACTTACTACGAGCAGTACTTC
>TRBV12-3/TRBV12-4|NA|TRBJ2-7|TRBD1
CASSWDREWGQYF
TGTGCCAGCAGTTGGGACAGGGAGTGGGGGCAGTACTTC
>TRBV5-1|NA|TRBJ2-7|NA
CASRTPGIDEQYF
TGCGCCAGCAGAACCCCAGGGATAGACGAGCAGTACTTC
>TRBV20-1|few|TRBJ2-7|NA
CSASRQMSYEQYF
TGCAGTGCTAGTCGGCAGATGTCCTACGAGCAGTACTTC
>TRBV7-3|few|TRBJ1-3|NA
CASSLRGVDRSSGNTIYF
TGTGCCAGCAGCTTAAGAGGGGTTGACAGAAGCTCTGGAAACACCATATATTTT